A selection of T cell receptor beta chains follows, all from one sample in a study of T-cell reconstitution after alpha-beta-depleted transplantation in children. TCRdb re-called the PCR reads through MiXCR, storing one row per CDR3 protein. The repertoire holds about 250,000 distinct CDR3 sequences, with more than 20% as singletons. Sequencing used PBMCs, mostly from graft donor cells, obtained 360 days after TCRalphabeta/CD19-depleted stem cell transplant. Every receptor here comes from a female patient between 2 and 15 years old who had a stem cell transplant for congenital amegakaryocytic thrombocytopenia, so the T cells may come from the graft donor. CDR3s include the opening cysteine and the closing phenylalanine or tryptophan. The D gene is left open where the match is weak. The size entry is marked missing in some rows and otherwise reads once, few, many or a size class.

v_call: TRBV11-2; j_call: TRBJ2-4; d_call: -; clone_size: -; cdr3_nt: TGTGCCAGCAGCTTCCGGGGGTCTTCTAACATTCAGTACTTC; cdr3_aa: CASSFRGSSNIQYF
v_call: TRBV2; j_call: TRBJ2-2; d_call: -; clone_size: -; cdr3_nt: TGTGCCAGCAGTGATTTGGGCGCCGGGGAGCTGTTTTTT; cdr3_aa: CASSDLGAGELFF
v_call: TRBV29-1; j_call: TRBJ1-1; d_call: -; clone_size: -; cdr3_nt: TGCAGCGTTGTAATGAGGCTGAAGATGAACACTGAAGCTTTCTTT; cdr3_aa: CSVVMRLKMNTEAFF
v_call: TRBV7-9; j_call: TRBJ1-4; d_call: TRBD1; clone_size: -; cdr3_nt: TGTGCCAGCAGCTTAGAGGGGGCGCGTGAAAAACTGTTTTTT; cdr3_aa: CASSLEGAREKLFF
v_call: TRBV10-3; j_call: TRBJ1-5; d_call: TRBD1; clone_size: -; cdr3_nt: TGTGCCAGCGCGAACCAGACAGGGTTACAGCCCCAGCATTTT; cdr3_aa: CASANQTGLQPQHF
v_call: TRBV12-5; j_call: TRBJ2-1; d_call: -; clone_size: -; cdr3_nt: TGTGCTAGTGGTTTGGTAAACTCACTCGGTCGATACAATGAGCAGTTCTTC; cdr3_aa: CASGLVNSLGRYNEQFF
v_call: TRBV20-1; j_call: TRBJ1-5; d_call: -; clone_size: -; cdr3_nt: TGCAGTGCTAGAGATTTGCTGAACGGGGGTGGCAATCAGCCCCAGCATTTT; cdr3_aa: CSARDLLNGGGNQPQHF
v_call: TRBV7-6; j_call: TRBJ2-3; d_call: -; clone_size: -; cdr3_nt: TGTGCCAGCAGCTTAGTCGGGACTTCGGATACGCAGTATTTT; cdr3_aa: CASSLVGTSDTQYF
v_call: TRBV10-3; j_call: TRBJ2-7; d_call: TRBD2; clone_size: -; cdr3_nt: TGTGCCATCAGTGTGACTACGGGACTAGCGGTCCCCTACGAGCAGTACTTC; cdr3_aa: CAISVTTGLAVPYEQYF
v_call: TRBV29-1; j_call: TRBJ2-3; d_call: TRBD2; clone_size: -; cdr3_nt: TGCAGCGTTGTGTATAGCGGGAGAACAGATACGCAGTATTTT; cdr3_aa: CSVVYSGRTDTQYF
v_call: TRBV20-1; j_call: TRBJ2-7; d_call: TRBD1; clone_size: many; cdr3_nt: TGCAGTGCTCGGACAGGGGGCAAAAGCTCCTACGAGCAGTACTTC; cdr3_aa: CSARTGGKSSYEQYF
v_call: TRBV15; j_call: TRBJ2-7; d_call: TRBD2; clone_size: few; cdr3_nt: TGTGCCACCAGCAGCTACTCCGGGACTAGCGGGGGTTACGAGCAGTACTTC; cdr3_aa: CATSSYSGTSGGYEQYF
v_call: TRBV18; j_call: TRBJ2-5; d_call: -; clone_size: -; cdr3_nt: TGTGCCAGCTCACCAGCGTACCAAGAGACCCAGTACTTC; cdr3_aa: CASSPAYQETQYF
v_call: TRBV7-3; j_call: TRBJ2-1; d_call: TRBD2; clone_size: few; cdr3_nt: TGTGCCAGCAGCCTTACTAGCGGGAGGGAGTTTAGGAATGAGCAGTTCTTC; cdr3_aa: CASSLTSGREFRNEQFF
v_call: TRBV20-1; j_call: TRBJ2-1; d_call: -; clone_size: -; cdr3_nt: TGCAGTGCTCCCAACCCAAAAACCTACAATGAGCAGTTCTTC; cdr3_aa: CSAPNPKTYNEQFF
v_call: TRBV12-3/TRBV12-4; j_call: TRBJ2-1; d_call: -; clone_size: -; cdr3_nt: TGTGCCAGCAGTTTGTGGAGGGGCTCCTACAATGAGCAGTTCTTC; cdr3_aa: CASSLWRGSYNEQFF
v_call: TRBV24-1; j_call: TRBJ2-2; d_call: TRBD1; clone_size: -; cdr3_nt: TGTGCCACCAGTGAGCCGACAGGGGGCCTTAACACCGGGGAGCTGTTTTTT; cdr3_aa: CATSEPTGGLNTGELFF
v_call: TRBV20-1; j_call: TRBJ2-5; d_call: -; clone_size: -; cdr3_nt: TGCAGTGGTGGGGAAGAGACCCAGTACTTC; cdr3_aa: CSGGEETQYF
v_call: TRBV12-3/TRBV12-4; j_call: TRBJ2-2; d_call: -; clone_size: many; cdr3_nt: TGTGCCAGCACCAGGGTGTCCGGGGAGCTGTTTTTT; cdr3_aa: CASTRVSGELFF
v_call: TRBV20-1; j_call: TRBJ2-2; d_call: -; clone_size: few; cdr3_nt: TGCAGTGCTAGAACAGGGTGGAAGCTGTTTTTT; cdr3_aa: CSARTGWKLFF
v_call: TRBV24-1; j_call: TRBJ2-1; d_call: TRBD1; clone_size: -; cdr3_nt: TGTGCCACCAGTGATCGGGACAGCTACAATGAGCAGTTCTTC; cdr3_aa: CATSDRDSYNEQFF
v_call: TRBV7-2; j_call: TRBJ1-2; d_call: TRBD1; clone_size: -; cdr3_nt: TGTGCCAGCAGCTTAGTTAGGCAGGGGGTTGGCTACACCTTC; cdr3_aa: CASSLVRQGVGYTF
v_call: TRBV7-9; j_call: TRBJ2-1; d_call: -; clone_size: -; cdr3_nt: TGTGCCAGCAGCCCCGGTCTGATTACGGATGAGCAGTTCTTC; cdr3_aa: CASSPGLITDEQFF
v_call: TRBV5-4; j_call: TRBJ1-2; d_call: -; clone_size: -; cdr3_nt: TGTGCCAGCAGGATTGACCTGGGGCAGCTCTATGGCTACACCTTC; cdr3_aa: CASRIDLGQLYGYTF
v_call: TRBV5-1; j_call: TRBJ2-5; d_call: -; clone_size: -; cdr3_nt: TGCGCCAGCAGCTTTGGCAGCCAAGAGACCCAGCACTTC; cdr3_aa: CASSFGSQETQHF
v_call: TRBV12-3/TRBV12-4; j_call: TRBJ2-5; d_call: -; clone_size: few; cdr3_nt: TGTGCCAGCAGCCCGGGAAGTGGGGAGACCCAGTACTTC; cdr3_aa: CASSPGSGETQYF